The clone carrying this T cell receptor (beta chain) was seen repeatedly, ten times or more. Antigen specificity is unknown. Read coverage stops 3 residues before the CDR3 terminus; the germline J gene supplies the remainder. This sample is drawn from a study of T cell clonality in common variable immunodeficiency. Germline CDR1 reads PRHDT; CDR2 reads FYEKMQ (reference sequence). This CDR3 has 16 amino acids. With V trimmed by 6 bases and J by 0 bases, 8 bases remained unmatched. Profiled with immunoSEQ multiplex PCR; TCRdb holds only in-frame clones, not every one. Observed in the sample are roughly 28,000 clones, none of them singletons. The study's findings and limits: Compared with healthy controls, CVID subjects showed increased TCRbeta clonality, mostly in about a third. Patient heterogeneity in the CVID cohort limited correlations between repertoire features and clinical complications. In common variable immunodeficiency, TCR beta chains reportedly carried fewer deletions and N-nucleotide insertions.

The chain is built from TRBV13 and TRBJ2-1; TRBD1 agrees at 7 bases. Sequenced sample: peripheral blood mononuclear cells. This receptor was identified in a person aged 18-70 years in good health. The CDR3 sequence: CASSYRTGRSYNEQFF. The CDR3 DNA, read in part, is TGTGCCAGCAGTTATCGGACAGGACGCTCCTACAATGAG.